This is a list of T cell receptor beta chains from one sample in a study of control samples from healthy donors and cancer patients. The method was immunoSEQ multiplex PCR; TCRdb's version includes in-frame clones alone and lacks a portion of them. Here the sample spans approximately 140,000 clones, less than 95% being singletons. The sequenced material came from blood. The receptor source for this set is a man between 18 and 29 years old in good health. CDR3s include the opening cysteine and the closing phenylalanine or tryptophan. Each record gives: clone size, D gene, J gene, V gene, CDR3 protein, CDR3 DNA. D genes are given only for firm matches. For some rows the clone size is stated as once, few or many, or as a class when expanded; others skip it.

clone_size: -
d_call: TRBD1
j_call: TRBJ1-1
v_call: TRBV7-9
cdr3_aa: CASSLQTGNEAFF
cdr3_nt: TGTGCCAGCAGCTTACAGACAGGGAATGAAGCTTTCTTT

clone_size: -
d_call: -
j_call: TRBJ1-2
v_call: TRBV3-1/TRBV3-2
cdr3_aa: CASSQRSRGDYGYTF
cdr3_nt: TGTGCCAGCAGCCAAAGGAGCCGGGGGGACTATGGCTACACCTTC

clone_size: -
d_call: TRBD1
j_call: TRBJ2-7
v_call: TRBV30
cdr3_aa: CAWSAGGEQYF
cdr3_nt: TGTGCCTGGAGTGCAGGGGGCGAGCAGTACTTC

clone_size: -
d_call: -
j_call: TRBJ1-6
v_call: TRBV6-5
cdr3_aa: CASCRGADSPPHF
cdr3_nt: TGTGCCAGCTGTCGGGGGGCCGATTCACCCCCCCACTTT

clone_size: -
d_call: TRBD1
j_call: TRBJ2-2
v_call: TRBV7-9
cdr3_aa: CASSDRANTGELFF
cdr3_nt: TGTGCCAGCAGCGACAGGGCGAACACCGGGGAGCTGTTTTTT

clone_size: -
d_call: -
j_call: TRBJ2-2
v_call: TRBV9
cdr3_aa: CASSVGGTGELFF
cdr3_nt: TGTGCCAGCAGCGTCGGGGGTACCGGGGAGCTGTTTTTT

clone_size: -
d_call: TRBD1
j_call: TRBJ1-2
v_call: TRBV7-9
cdr3_aa: CASSPRTGRDYGYTF
cdr3_nt: TGTGCCAGCAGCCCCCGGACAGGGAGGGACTATGGCTACACCTTC

clone_size: -
d_call: -
j_call: TRBJ2-4
v_call: TRBV2
cdr3_aa: CASSDGRAKNIQYF
cdr3_nt: TGTGCCAGCAGTGATGGGAGGGCCAAAAACATTCAGTACTTC

clone_size: -
d_call: -
j_call: TRBJ1-3
v_call: TRBV25-1
cdr3_aa: CASSPGPLGTGNTIYF
cdr3_nt: TGTGCCAGCAGTCCAGGACCTCTGGGAACTGGAAACACCATATATTTT

clone_size: -
d_call: -
j_call: TRBJ2-2
v_call: TRBV4-1
cdr3_aa: CASSQDIRGGGELFF
cdr3_nt: TGCGCCAGCAGCCAAGATATAAGGGGCGGCGGGGAGCTGTTTTTT

clone_size: -
d_call: -
j_call: TRBJ1-1
v_call: TRBV18
cdr3_aa: CASSPPSRTNTEAFF
cdr3_nt: TGTGCCAGCTCACCACCTTCCAGGACGAACACTGAAGCTTTCTTT

clone_size: -
d_call: -
j_call: TRBJ1-6
v_call: TRBV13
cdr3_aa: CASSPVALGSPLHF
cdr3_nt: TGTGCCAGCAGCCCAGTGGCTTTGGGTTCACCCCTCCACTTT

clone_size: few
d_call: -
j_call: TRBJ1-1
v_call: TRBV18
cdr3_aa: CASSDQMNTEAFF
cdr3_nt: TGTGCCAGCTCTGACCAAATGAACACTGAAGCTTTCTTT

clone_size: -
d_call: TRBD1
j_call: TRBJ2-2
v_call: TRBV7-9
cdr3_aa: CARAADRGSTGELFF
cdr3_nt: TGTGCCAGGGCTGCGGACAGGGGAAGCACCGGGGAGCTGTTTTTT

clone_size: -
d_call: -
j_call: TRBJ2-7
v_call: TRBV2
cdr3_aa: CASSEQGGRYEQYF
cdr3_nt: TGTGCCAGCAGTGAACAGGGAGGAAGGTACGAGCAGTACTTC

clone_size: -
d_call: TRBD1
j_call: TRBJ1-2
v_call: TRBV28
cdr3_aa: CASSWGQTNYGYTF
cdr3_nt: TGTGCCAGCAGTTGGGGACAGACGAACTATGGCTACACCTTC

clone_size: -
d_call: TRBD1
j_call: TRBJ1-2
v_call: TRBV2
cdr3_aa: CASSGTGRNYGYTF
cdr3_nt: TGTGCCAGCAGTGGGACAGGGCGTAACTATGGCTACACCTTC

clone_size: -
d_call: -
j_call: TRBJ2-1
v_call: TRBV6-2/TRBV6-3
cdr3_aa: CASSSGLYNEQFF
cdr3_nt: TGTGCCAGCAGTTCCGGACTTTACAATGAGCAGTTCTTC

clone_size: -
d_call: -
j_call: TRBJ2-3
v_call: TRBV27
cdr3_aa: CASRHDSADTQYF
cdr3_nt: TGTGCCAGCAGGCATGATAGCGCAGATACGCAGTATTTT

clone_size: -
d_call: TRBD1
j_call: TRBJ1-2
v_call: TRBV19
cdr3_aa: CASLGQGARGDGYTF
cdr3_nt: TGTGCCAGTCTCGGACAGGGGGCTCGTGGGGATGGCTACACCTTC

clone_size: -
d_call: -
j_call: TRBJ1-6
v_call: TRBV9
cdr3_aa: CASSVGAGSYNSPLHF
cdr3_nt: TGTGCCAGCAGCGTAGGAGCGGGCTCCTATAATTCACCCCTCCACTTT

clone_size: -
d_call: -
j_call: TRBJ2-2
v_call: TRBV2
cdr3_aa: CASREGPSSGELFF
cdr3_nt: TGTGCCAGCAGGGAGGGACCTTCCTCCGGGGAGCTGTTTTTT

clone_size: once
d_call: TRBD1
j_call: TRBJ2-7
v_call: TRBV28
cdr3_aa: CASSALLTGDPSYEQYF
cdr3_nt: TGTGCCAGCAGTGCGCTCCTCACAGGGGACCCTTCCTACGAGCAGTACTTC

clone_size: -
d_call: -
j_call: TRBJ2-3
v_call: TRBV5-5
cdr3_aa: CASSLQGKDTQYF
cdr3_nt: TGTGCCAGCAGCCTTCAGGGGAAAGATACGCAGTATTTT

clone_size: -
d_call: -
j_call: TRBJ2-1
v_call: TRBV19
cdr3_aa: CASSPPQGLSNEQFF
cdr3_nt: TGTGCCAGTAGTCCCCCCCAGGGATTGAGCAATGAGCAGTTCTTC

clone_size: -
d_call: TRBD1
j_call: TRBJ1-2
v_call: TRBV3-1/TRBV3-2
cdr3_aa: CASSLRTGYGYTF
cdr3_nt: TGTGCCAGCAGCCTTCGGACAGGCTATGGCTACACCTTC

clone_size: -
d_call: TRBD2
j_call: TRBJ2-5
v_call: TRBV2
cdr3_aa: CASSGLAGAETQYF
cdr3_nt: TGTGCCAGCAGTGGACTAGCGGGGGCAGAGACCCAGTACTTC

clone_size: -
d_call: TRBD1
j_call: TRBJ1-1
v_call: TRBV5-1
cdr3_aa: CASSFQTGGGTEAFF
cdr3_nt: TGCGCCAGCAGCTTTCAGACAGGGGGCGGAACTGAAGCTTTCTTT

clone_size: -
d_call: -
j_call: TRBJ2-1
v_call: TRBV7-9
cdr3_aa: CASSLVGSYEQFF
cdr3_nt: TGTGCCAGCAGCTTAGTAGGTTCGTATGAGCAGTTCTTC

clone_size: -
d_call: -
j_call: TRBJ1-6
v_call: TRBV30
cdr3_aa: CAWSRTENSPLHF
cdr3_nt: TGTGCCTGGAGTCGTACCGAGAATTCACCCCTCCACTTT

clone_size: -
d_call: -
j_call: TRBJ2-2
v_call: TRBV25-1
cdr3_aa: CATKEGNTGELFF
cdr3_nt: TGTGCCACCAAAGAGGGTAACACCGGGGAGCTGTTTTTT

clone_size: -
d_call: -
j_call: TRBJ2-7
v_call: TRBV2
cdr3_aa: CASSDSQGGGRREQYF
cdr3_nt: TGTGCCAGCAGTGACTCGCAGGGAGGGGGGCGTCGGGAGCAGTACTTC

clone_size: -
d_call: TRBD1
j_call: TRBJ1-1
v_call: TRBV7-2
cdr3_aa: CASSLAGGGEAFF
cdr3_nt: TGTGCCAGCAGCTTAGCAGGGGGCGGTGAAGCTTTCTTT

clone_size: -
d_call: TRBD1
j_call: TRBJ1-2
v_call: TRBV9
cdr3_aa: CASSAEGQGRTYGYTF
cdr3_nt: TGTGCCAGCAGCGCAGAAGGACAGGGACGGACCTATGGCTACACCTTC

clone_size: once
d_call: -
j_call: TRBJ1-6
v_call: TRBV7-9
cdr3_aa: CASSHGRDSPLHF
cdr3_nt: TGTGCCAGCAGCCACGGGAGGGATTCACCCCTCCACTTT

clone_size: -
d_call: -
j_call: TRBJ1-2
v_call: TRBV14
cdr3_aa: CASSQVRGEGYTF
cdr3_nt: TGTGCCAGCAGCCAAGTTCGGGGGGAAGGCTACACCTTC

clone_size: -
d_call: TRBD2
j_call: TRBJ2-5
v_call: TRBV11-1
cdr3_aa: CASSLSGGVLQETQYF
cdr3_nt: TGTGCCAGCAGCTTGAGTGGGGGGGTCCTCCAAGAGACCCAGTACTTC